This T cell receptor beta chain was sequenced for a study of Ad26.COV2.S vaccination and SARS-CoV-2 variants. Study-level results: Spike-specific CD8+ and CD4+ T cell responses reportedly showed substantial breadth after vaccination.

Clones were read by immunoSEQ multiplex PCR, and TCRdb kept only the in-frame ones, dropping some. Of more than 300,000 clones in the sample, approximately 86% are singletons; the top ten hold around 10%. CDR1 is SGDLS and CDR2 is YYNGEE in the germline V gene. The V end lost 0 bases, the J end lost 1 base, and 4 bases lay between the germline ends. The CDR3 contains 13 residues. This clone was seen a single time. Its antigen is unknown. Additional DNA sequences in this sample encode the identical CDR3. Treatment noted: some 19 received Ad26.COV2.S at low or high dose, single or two shots; about 5 received placebo; per-sample allocation not given. Day 63 following the first vaccine or placebo injection was when the samples were taken.

The source of this sequence is a person aged 18 to 59 who received the Ad26.COV2.S COVID-19 vaccine or a placebo. Specimen: peripheral blood, collected in a trial of Ad26.COV2.S vaccine versus placebo. The rearrangement uses TRBV9 and TRBJ1-1; D gene uncertain. The CDR3 DNA reads as TGTGCCAGCAGCGTAGCACAGAACACTGAAGCTTTCTTT. Translated: CASSVAQNTEAFF. Supplemented by reference TRBV9 and TRBJ1-1, the full variable domain reads DSGVTQTPKHLITATGQRVTLRCSPRSGDLSVYWYQQSLDQGLQFLIQYYNGEERAKGNILERFSAQQFPDLHSELNLSSLELGDSALYFCASSVAQNTEAFFGQGTRLTVV.